The source of this TCR beta chain is a study of CD4 and CD8 cells across lung adenocarcinoma regions. Via MiXCR, TCRdb re-called the PCR reads, giving one row per CDR3 protein. The sample comprises 10,000 to 11,000 distinct CDR3 sequences, around half of which are singletons, and around 21% rests with the top ten. This clonotype qualifies as medium-sized. Localized lung adenocarcinoma, a non-small cell lung cancer, affected the donors. The germline V gene has CDR1 LGHNT and CDR2 FRNRAP. The CDR3 loop spans 11 amino acids. The V end was cut by 1 base, the J end by 11 bases, with 8 bases between. The genes are TRBV12-5 and TRBJ2-5; no reliable D call. This TCR was recovered from a male donor with lung adenocarcinoma. The CD4 and CD8 labels of this study may be unreliable. Sequences were obtained from CD4+ T cells from the center of a lung tumor. The CDR3 sequence: CASGLDFEQYF. CDR3 DNA sequence: TGTGCTAGTGGTTTGGACTTTGAGCAGTACTTC.